This T cell receptor (beta chain) came from a study of cytomegalovirus exposure and HLA in healthy donors. The overall study: The platform used for the 120 or so validation repertoires matched that of the approximately 710 first-cohort repertoires, a later analysis reported. Study results and caveats: A classifier reportedly called cytomegalovirus status with high sensitivity and specificity. According to the study, 150 to 200 TCR beta chains were cytomegalovirus-associated. Specificity for CMV antigens was confirmed in vitro for a few of the CMV-associated chains.

Profiled with immunoSEQ multiplex PCR; TCRdb holds only in-frame clones, not every one. This table holds about 73,000 clones, around 95% found once. This clone was observed at least ten times. Its antigen is unidentified. CDR1 is SNHLY, CDR2 FYNNEI, per germline. The CDR3 runs 13 residues. V was clipped by 6 bases and J by 3 bases; unmatched bases: 4. Sequencing was performed on PBMCs. The receptor comes from a man younger than 35 in good health and CMV-seronegative. The genes are TRBV2 and TRBJ2-5; TRBD1 matches at 7 bases. The CDR3 bases are TGTGCCAGCAGCGACGGGACAGAAGAGACCCAGTACTTC. This gives the protein CASSDGTEETQYF.